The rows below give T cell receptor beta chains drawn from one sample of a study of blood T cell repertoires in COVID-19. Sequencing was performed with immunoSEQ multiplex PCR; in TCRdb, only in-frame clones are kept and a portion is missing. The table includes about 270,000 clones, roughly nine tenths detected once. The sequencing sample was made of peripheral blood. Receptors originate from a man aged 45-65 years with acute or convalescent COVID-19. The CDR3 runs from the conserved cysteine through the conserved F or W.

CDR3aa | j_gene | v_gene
CASSQEQRAEAFF | TRBJ1-1 | TRBV19
CASSLGSANVLTF | TRBJ2-6 | TRBV7-9
CASSFAGGFTEAFF | TRBJ1-1 | TRBV27
CASVGQRWGGELFF | TRBJ2-2 | TRBV2
CASSPGHPEDTQYF | TRBJ2-3 | TRBV4-1
CASSPTQPRGQGKASGNTIYF | TRBJ1-3 | TRBV23-1
CAISEWRGDTDTQYF | TRBJ2-3 | TRBV10-3
CASLTPPGQGDYGYTF | TRBJ1-2 | TRBV19
CASSLLSAEKLFF | TRBJ1-4 | TRBV7-9
CASSPGQGSYEQYF | TRBJ2-7 | TRBV6-5
CAWSVLEREAGNTIYF | TRBJ1-3 | TRBV30
CASPGETSGGYNEQFF | TRBJ2-1 | TRBV2
CASSQVGGNTGELFF | TRBJ2-2 | TRBV4-2
CASGNGDQPQHF | TRBJ1-5 | TRBV3-1/TRBV3-2
CSVAPGGTYGYTF | TRBJ1-2 | TRBV29-1